This record looks at one T cell receptor beta chain sequence and its context. Its antigen is not known. This sample stems from a study of T-cell memory formation after mild COVID-19. Study-wide points: Contracting clones localized mainly to CM and EM when CD4+ and mainly to EMRA when CD8+.

TCRdb ran MiXCR on the 5' RACE reads and lists one entry per CDR3 protein. The sample consists of just under 550,000 distinct CDR3 sequences, around 20% of them appearing once. This CDR3 is built from 16 residues. Trimming removed 2 bases from V and 4 bases from J; junction bases left unmatched: 7. Sequenced: PBMCs or a T cell subset sorted from them (not recorded which). The TCR originated in an adult woman who had mild COVID-19 (a few samples of this study predate the infection). Cell type and time point are not known. This chain links TRBV12-3 or TRBV12-4 with TRBJ2-3; TRBD2 matches at 9 bases. CDR3 DNA: TGTGCCAGCAGTTTACAGGGCGGGGGGGTCTCAGATACGCAGTATTTT. Its translation: CASSLQGGGVSDTQYF.